This T cell receptor (beta chain) was sequenced for a study of cytomegalovirus exposure and HLA in healthy donors (dated by TCRdb to 2015 to 2018). With regard to the full study: An earlier analysis of approximately 550 of the donors reported more than 250 Gb of sequence data and around 110 million unique TCR beta sequences from some 180 million T cells. Roughly 310 gigabases of sequencing data and around 87 million unique TCR sequences were included in an early release covering over 600 HLA-typed donors. Of the roughly 400 genotyped donors, 80% to 90% were placed in the genetic ancestry cluster associated with self-reported Caucasian donors. The aim of the study was to test whether cataloging public T cell receptors could identify signatures of past pathogen exposure. Using immunosequencing, the study profiled T cell repertoires from about 610 subjects and related those repertoires to cytomegalovirus serostatus. Besides the first cohort of 500 to 700 subjects, a separate validation cohort made up of roughly 120 different subjects was used. High-throughput TCR immunosequencing, statistical association of individual TCRs with disease status, and machine learning were combined to predict cytomegalovirus infection status. A later analysis re-analyzed previously published TCR beta repertoires from about 730 donors and added high-resolution HLA genotyping to study TCR occurrence patterns. The later analysis used no new phenotypic data to find candidate immune exposures, relying instead on TCR beta sequences and their occurrence across donors. To decide whether each TCR beta V gene segment behaved as functional or pseudogenic, an earlier analysis of some 600 of the donors relied on high-throughput TCR beta sequencing. Alongside the repertoire data, information on donor age, sex, ethnicity and CMV serostatus was compiled. In a later genetic analysis, genome-wide SNP genotypes for about three fifths of the roughly 670 donors were used, and that subset was treated as a discovery cohort. Every discovery cohort repertoire had been produced on one sequencing platform. HLA typing covered class I and class II loci at four-digit resolution. Typing coverage differed by locus: A, B, C, DRB1 and DQB1 were typed in about 629-640 donors, DQA1 in roughly 510, DPA1 in around 580, and DPB1 in 450 to 480. A handful of DR-DQ haplotypes were handled as single units for association and clustering because linkage in the cohort was strong. Among roughly 400 genotyped donors of the cohort, an average of roughly 230,000 unique TCR beta nucleotide sequences was sequenced per donor, of which approximately 19% were non-productive.

As regards this clone: The specificity of this receptor is unknown. Base qualities are not at hand, and no much larger clone is one base apart.

What the authors observed across the whole study: In vitro tests confirmed that three of the cytomegalovirus-associated TCR beta chains recognize cytomegalovirus antigens. In a later analysis, TCR association rates were found to vary across HLA loci, with the most associated TCRs seen for DRB1 alleles and the fewest for HLA-C alleles. In this cohort, only TCR beta chains were sequenced, and detectable features were limited by the absence of alpha or paired-chain data. The sequencing pipeline was judged likely to have produced a cluster of highly shared sequence variants as a technical artifact. In a later genetic analysis, a missense DCLRE1C variant was associated with V-gene and J-gene trimming of TCR beta chains, and the association was replicated in an independent cohort. In a later analysis, HLA-associated TCR beta chains showed more clonal expansion and lower generation probabilities than non-associated chains that were equally common. In a later analysis, several top co-occurrence clusters were reported to appear linked to parvovirus B19, influenza, CMV and Epstein-Barr virus. Most TCR sequences were seen in very few donors, while some public TCRs were found in many individuals. Linkage disequilibrium might explain the correlated functional status among segregating V segments, but an unknown experimental factor could not be ruled out. The authors suggested that the approach could potentially be extended to other disease states and immunological phenotypes. In the study, about 150 TCR beta chains were listed as associated with cytomegalovirus. Assigning TCR associations to individual alleles was difficult when HLA alleles, especially DR and DQ, strongly co-occurred. For the cohort, immune exposure information was limited to CMV serostatus. Broadly in line with IMGT annotations, most TCR beta V segments showed up in productive rearrangements about 87% or about 30% of the time in an earlier analysis of around 600 of the donors. In both the original and validation cohorts, the classifier was reported to diagnose cytomegalovirus status with high specificity and sensitivity. In a later analysis, over 15,000 TCR beta sequences were associated with specific HLA alleles at a false discovery rate of 0.05. Compared with the roughly 710-donor mean, donors in an Asian-associated ancestry cluster had fewer N-insertions in productive TCRs, according to a later genetic analysis. Because counts were too low, 15 or so rarely observed V segments, including chromosome 9 orphons, were excluded from the earlier analysis of around 640 of the donors. Sequencing depth was assumed to be roughly uniform across donors in the presence/absence analyses, though that assumption may not hold. Because HLA typing was missing for some donors at each locus, association tests included only the typed subset. In a later analysis, most CMV-associated TCR beta chains were found to appear HLA-restricted, with HLA associations seemingly driven largely by CMV exposure. A further reported finding was that TCR beta sequences accurately predicted the HLA-A and HLA-B alleles for most subjects in the first cohort.

The receptor library was made with the immunoSEQ multiplex PCR assay. For the multiplex PCR, a mixture combining 60 forward primers for TCR Vbeta segments and 13 reverse primers for TCR Jbeta segments was used. The CDR3 region of rearranged TCR beta genes was amplified from genomic DNA with a multiplex PCR assay. On the Illumina HiSeq System, the amplified TCR beta libraries were sequenced as 87-base-pair reads. Per the original workflow: Across the 600 to 700 repertoires, a later analysis counted about 81 million unique TCR beta chains, 8.5 million to 12 million of which were shared by at least two donors. To remove PCR and sequencing errors, raw reads were error-corrected and collapsed into unique sequences using a nearest-neighbor algorithm that merged closely related sequences. V, D and J gene segments were assigned by aligning CDR3 sequences to IMGT reference sequences. For a sequence to be retained, a match of at least six nucleotides to both a V gene segment and a J gene segment was required. A rearrangement was called productive if the CDR3 had no stop codons and remained in frame with V and J, and every other rearrangement was called non-productive. Following IMGT convention, CDR3 was defined as the stretch from the second conserved V-encoded cysteine up to the conserved J-encoded phenylalanine. In an earlier analysis of more than 550 of the donors, sequences lacking an unambiguous match to a single V gene segment were excluded. An earlier analysis of under 750 of the donors called V segments functional above 56.7% productive rearrangements and segregating when the between-donor standard deviation exceeded 5%. A statistical classification framework was built for diagnosing cytomegalovirus status from the catalog of TCR beta chain sequences. In a later analysis, V and J genes were assigned by comparing TCR nucleotide sequences against IMGT/GENE-DB human TR gene sequences. Using the TCRdist pipeline, a later analysis assigned CDR3 sequences along with most-parsimonious VDJ recombination scenarios. In a later analysis, every TCR beta chain was defined by the combination of its CDR3 amino acid sequence and its V-gene family, and reads without a unique V-gene family were dropped. In a later analysis, 500 to 650 highly shared, low-generation-probability nucleotide sequences were removed to address suspected cross-contamination and a sequencing artifact. In a later analysis, a clonal expansion index was calculated for each public chain from normalized within-repertoire ranks of inferred template counts. In a later analysis, generation probabilities were computed using a VDJ recombination model fitted to out-of-frame rearrangements, and the results were checked against IGoR. A later analysis scored TCR-TCR, TCR-HLA and TCR-CMV co-occurrence with hypergeometric tests, applying a repertoire-size bias correction to TCR pairs. In a later analysis, false discovery rates were estimated by permuting HLA or CMV assignments 20 times. In a later analysis, co-occurring TCRs were grouped using DBSCAN, and TCRdist sequence similarity was added for clustering within HLA-allele-positive subsets. For co-occurrence clustering, repertoires with fewer than 30,000 or more than 120,000 public chains were excluded, along with 4 to 6 repertoires with anomalous nucleotide sharing. The clones in this table, taken by TCRdb from immuneACCESS, are in-frame only. Not every clone is retained; where verified, under half of the shortfall comes from an unresolved V gene, and the cause of the rest is unknown. The D gene and trimming were derived from the DNA, and the V and J assignments and clone size from that table. In all, the sample holds over 110,000 clones, and 80% of those were seen once. Jointly, the top ten make up about 4.4% of the sample.

In total, roughly 670 healthy bone marrow donors made up the cohort. All cohort members were sampled while nominally healthy, although unrecorded immune exposures were likely present. The donor was CMV seronegative and belonged to the group of 352 seronegative cohort members. A peripheral blood sample was provided by each donor, and peripheral blood mononuclear cells were used for TCR beta sequencing. Genomic DNA was extracted from the blood cell samples with the Qiagen DNeasy Blood Extraction Kit. Input material: PBMCs. This TCR came from a man between 35 and 55 years old in good health and CMV-seronegative.

In nucleotides, the sequence is TGTGCCAGCAGTTCTAGCTCCTACAATGAGCAGTTCTTC. It codes for CASSSSSYNEQFF. The chain is made from TRBV6-5 and TRBJ2-1; too little of a D gene remains to name it. Reading from cysteine to phenylalanine, the CDR3 counts 13 amino acids. Only the CDR3 DNA stays, 39 bases, in frame from base 1. V is cut by 4 bases and J by 0 bases, and the space between the germline ends is 4 bases. CDR1 MNHEY and CDR2 SVGAGI are derived from the germline V gene.